This T cell receptor beta chain was identified in a study of shared clonotypes between healthy human individuals. Whole-study findings and limits: In a handful of donors, around 5% of naive CD4 clonotypes appeared in common.

Deep-level settings were used for running the assay. Several immunoSEQ plates received, in even portions, the genomic DNA of each subset. Profiling relied on immunoSEQ multiplex PCR, and the TCRdb table lists in-frame clones only, not all of them. The table shows about 2.4 million clones, with more than 90% occurring only once. V lost 0 bases and J 0 bases, leaving 13 bases between the germline ends. The CDR3 extends over 16 amino acids. Germline V gene lookup returns CDR1 SGHRS and CDR2 YFSETQ. On this clone itself: The target antigen is unknown.

The TCR was taken from a man aged 18 to 30 in good health. Sequenced material: naive CD4+ T cells sorted from blood. Stated subset: CD45RA+ positively selected. V is TRBV5-1 and J is TRBJ2-7; TRBD1 might be the D (6 bases). CDR3 sequence reads: CASSLGGTGSSYEQYF. CDR3 bases: TGCGCCAGCAGCTTGGGGGGTACAGGGAGCTCCTACGAGCAGTACTTC.